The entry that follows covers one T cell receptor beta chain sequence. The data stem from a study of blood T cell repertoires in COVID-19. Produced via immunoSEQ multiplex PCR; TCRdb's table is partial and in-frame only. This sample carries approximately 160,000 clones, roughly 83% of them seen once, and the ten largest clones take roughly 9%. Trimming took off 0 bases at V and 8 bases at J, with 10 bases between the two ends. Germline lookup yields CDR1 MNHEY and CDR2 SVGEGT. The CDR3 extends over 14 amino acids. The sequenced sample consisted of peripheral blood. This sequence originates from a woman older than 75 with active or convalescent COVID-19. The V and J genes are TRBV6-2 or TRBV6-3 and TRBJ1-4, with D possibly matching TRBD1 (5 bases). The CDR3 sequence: CASSYSGGNEKLFF. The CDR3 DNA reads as TGTGCCAGCAGTTACTCGGGGGGGAACGAAAAACTGTTTTTT.